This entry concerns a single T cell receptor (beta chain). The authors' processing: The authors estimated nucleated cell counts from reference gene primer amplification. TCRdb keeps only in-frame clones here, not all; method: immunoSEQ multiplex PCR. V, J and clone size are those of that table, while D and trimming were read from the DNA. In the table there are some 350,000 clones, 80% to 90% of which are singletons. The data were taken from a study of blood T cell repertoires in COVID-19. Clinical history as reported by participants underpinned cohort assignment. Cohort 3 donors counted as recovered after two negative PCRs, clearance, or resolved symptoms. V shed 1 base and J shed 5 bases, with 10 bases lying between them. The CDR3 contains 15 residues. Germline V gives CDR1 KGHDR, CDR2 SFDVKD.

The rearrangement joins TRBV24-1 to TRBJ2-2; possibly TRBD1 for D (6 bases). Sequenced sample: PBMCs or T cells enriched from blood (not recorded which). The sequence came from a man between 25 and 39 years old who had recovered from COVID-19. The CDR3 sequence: CATSDFAGATGELFF. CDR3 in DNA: TGTGCCACCAGTGATTTCGCAGGGGCGACCGGGGAGCTGTTTTTT.